The clone carrying this T cell receptor (beta chain) was seen once. Its antigen is unknown. This entry comes from a study of T cell repertoires in cytomegalovirus infection. Across the study: CMV epitopes that were recently identified and HLA-C-restricted were used alongside well-studied HLA-B-restricted ones. A matching HLA type, together with CMV infection, was signaled by public TCR beta signatures. Study conclusions and caveats: HLA-C-restricted CMV-specific TCR beta clonotypes were dominant in the ex vivo response.

This CDR3 has 15 residues. Looked up from germline, CDR1 is KGHSH and CDR2 is LQKENI. V shed 2 bases, J shed 1 base, and the junction held 3 bases outside the gene matches. MiXCR, run by TCRdb on the reads, gives a single entry per CDR3 protein. Of 830,000 or so distinct CDR3 sequences listed, around a third are singletons. The chain links TRBV18 to TRBJ2-5; 8 nucleotides agree with TRBD2. This TCR was recovered from a human donor in good health (CMV status not recorded). Some clones in this sample may be carry-over from other donors' samples. Sequencing was performed on cultured CD8+ T cells from PBMCs, taken from culture after CMV antigen stimulation. The CDR3 DNA reads TGTGCCAGCTCACCAACGCGGGGGGTCCAAGAGACCCAGTACTTC. Residues: CASSPTRGVQETQYF.